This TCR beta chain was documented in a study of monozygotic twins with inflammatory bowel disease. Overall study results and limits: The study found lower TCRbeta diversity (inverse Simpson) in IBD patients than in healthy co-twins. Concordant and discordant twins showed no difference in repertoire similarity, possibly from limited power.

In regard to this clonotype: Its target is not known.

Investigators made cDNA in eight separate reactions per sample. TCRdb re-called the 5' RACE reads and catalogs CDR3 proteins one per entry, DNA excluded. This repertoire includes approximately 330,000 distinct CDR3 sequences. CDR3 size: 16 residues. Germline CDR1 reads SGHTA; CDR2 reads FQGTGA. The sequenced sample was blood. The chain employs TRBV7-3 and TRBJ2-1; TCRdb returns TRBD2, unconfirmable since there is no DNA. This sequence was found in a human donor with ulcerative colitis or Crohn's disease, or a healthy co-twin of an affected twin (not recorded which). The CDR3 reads CASSRGWGTPYNEQFF.